Presented here are 20 T cell receptor beta chains from one specimen sequenced in a study of CD8+CD57+ T cells in acquired aplastic anemia. Both TCR beta VDJ combination and CDR3 sequence profiling were carried out. Genomic DNA was the template for this profiling. TCRdb called the reads again in MiXCR, with one record for every CDR3 protein. Among about 400,000 distinct CDR3 sequences listed, roughly 64% were seen once. The specimen was sorted CD4+, CD8+, or CD8+CD57+ T cells (not recorded which) from PBMCs. The receptor source for this set is a human donor in good health, serving as a control.

The table lists this clonotype with a count of one. This chain links TRBV7-3 with TRBJ2-7; TRBD2 matches 7 bases. Germline CDR1 is SGHTA and CDR2 is FQGTGA. Trimming cost V 2 bases and J 6 bases; bases outside gene matches: 10. CDR3 size: 15 residues. The CDR3 protein is CASSLPPRSGGEQYF. DNA of the CDR3: TGTGCCAGCAGCTTACCCCCTCGATCGGGAGGCGAGCAGTACTTC.

The V call is TRBV20-1, the J call TRBJ2-3; 9 nucleotides agree with TRBD2. The CDR3 contains 14 residues. The junction had 2 bases not matched to a gene; V was cut back by 3 bases and J by 1 base. Germline V lookup: CDR1 DFQATT, CDR2 SNEGSKA (reference sequence). DNA of the CDR3: TGCAGTGCTAGTAGACTAGCGGGCACAGATACGCAGTATTTT. The encoded protein is CSASRLAGTDTQYF.

The count of this clonotype is one. The conserved closing phenylalanine or tryptophan is absent in this CDR3, likely reflecting a read error. Because the CDR3's place on the DNA is in doubt, the DNA is left out and the CDR3 is given as listed by TCRdb. The chain couples TRBV7-2 to TRBJ2-7; the D segment call TRBD1 is taken from the table without a DNA check. Germline V gene lookup returns CDR1 SGHTA and CDR2 FQGNSA. The CDR3 is 13 amino acids long, termini counted. The CDR3 loop is CASGVDGDRAKKI.

J is TRBJ2-3 and V is TRBV2; D may be TRBD1 (6 bases). Looked up from germline, CDR1 is SNHLY and CDR2 is FYNNEI. The CDR3 consists of 13 residues. V lost 3 bases and J lost 11, with 15 bases in between. The CDR3 bases are TGTGCCAGCAGTGAGGGGTGGACAGCTAAGCAGTATTTT. This sequence encodes CASSEGWTAKQYF.

This clonotype came up many times. The gene calls are TRBV7-3 and TRBJ2-3, with TRBD2 matching over 12 bases. This CDR3 contains 16 residues. Germline CDR1 SGHTA, CDR2 FQGTGA. V lost 5 bases to trimming and J lost 4 bases; unmatched junction nucleotides: 7. DNA of the CDR3: TGTGCCAGCAGCCCCAGGACTAGCGGGGCCGCAGATACGCAGTATTTT. This translates into CASSPRTSGAADTQYF.

Points on this clonotype: A much larger clone sits a single nucleotide away, making a read error possible. The V gene is TRBV9, the J gene TRBJ2-7; D could derive from TRBD1 or TRBD2 (5 bases each). Between the trimmed V and J ends, which lost 2 bases and 7 bases, there was a span of 10 bases. The CDR3 runs 12 residues. The germline gives CDR1 SGDLS, CDR2 YYNGEE. CDR3 region: CASSVEWGEQYF. CDR3 in DNA: TGTGCCAGCAGCGTGGAGTGGGGGGAGCAGTACTTC.

This chain links TRBV4-1 with TRBJ2-7, with D possibly being TRBD1 (5 bases). The CDR3 covers 11 residues. Trimming left V 3 bases short and J 8 bases short, with 8 bases between. Germline V CDR1 and CDR2: MGHRA, YSYEKL. CDR3 bases: TGCGCCAGCAGCCACGACAGAAAGCAGTACTTC. Protein: CASSHDRKQYF.

The rearrangement links TRBV20-1 to TRBJ2-7; 9 nucleotides agree with TRBD2. The junction had 12 bases not matched to a gene; V was cut back by 5 bases and J by 4 bases. Germline V lookup: CDR1 DFQATT, CDR2 SNEGSKA (reference sequence). This CDR3 has 15 residues. Here the CDR3 reads CSASRPASGAYEQYF. In nucleotides, the CDR3 is TGCAGTGCTTCCCGACCGGCTAGCGGGGCATACGAGCAGTACTTC.

V is TRBV6-6 and J is TRBJ2-7; 9 bases line up with TRBD2. Looked up from germline, CDR1 is MNHNY and CDR2 is SVGAGI (reference sequence). The CDR3 runs 15 residues. V shed 4 bases and J 4 bases; nucleotides not matched to a gene: 8. CDR3 sequence reads: CASSFQAGGKYEQYF. CDR3 DNA: TGTGCCAGCAGTTTCCAAGCGGGGGGAAAGTACGAGCAGTACTTC.

On this clonotype: At one end, the junction sequence differs from germline, possibly due to a read error. The CDR3 sequence is CASSGQITTDTLYF. The CDR3 nucleotides are TGTGCCAGTAGTGGACAGATCACCACAGATACGCTGTATTTT. The chain is built from TRBV19 and TRBJ2-3; possible D gene TRBD1, 6 bases. The CDR3 has 14 residues. CDR1 is LNHDA, CDR2 SQIVND, per germline (reference sequence). The whole variable domain, remainder taken from reference TRBV19 and TRBJ2-3, is DGGITQSPKYLFRKEGQNVTLSCEQNLNHDAMYWYRQDPGQGLRLIYYSQIVNDFQKGDIAEGYSVSREKKESFPLTVTSAQKNPTAFYLCASSGQITTDTLYFGPGTRLTVL.

This clonotype was seen once. The chain is built from TRBV6-1 and TRBJ1-1; 8 nucleotides align to TRBD1. V was pared by 10 bases and J by 6 bases, with 19 bases of the junction left unmatched. Looked up from germline, CDR1 is MNHNS and CDR2 is SASEGT. This CDR3 spans 16 amino acids. CDR3 region: CATTGSAYGQGAEAFF. CDR3 sequence (DNA): TGTGCCACCACAGGAAGTGCCTACGGACAGGGTGCTGAAGCTTTCTTT.

Worth noting for this clonotype: An end of the junction differs from the germline gene, which may be a read error. The genes are TRBV9 and TRBJ2-7; perhaps TRBD2 as D (5 bases). The CDR3 spans 13 residues. Germline values: CDR1 SGDLS, CDR2 YYNGEE. The CDR3 coding sequence is TGTGCCAGCAGCTCGTGGGAGAGCTACGAGAAGTACTTC. Amino acids: CASSSWESYEKYF.

The V and J genes are TRBV9 and TRBJ2-1; D tentatively fits TRBD1 or TRBD2 (5 bases each). CDR1 and CDR2 from the germline V gene are SGDLS and YYNGEE. Trimming shortened V by 0 bases and J by 10 bases, and 5 bases separated the two germline ends. The CDR3 loop spans 11 amino acids. CDR3 bases: TGTGCCAGCAGCGTAGGGGGGGAGCAGTTCTTC. Amino acids: CASSVGGEQFF.

The rearrangement uses TRBV7-2 and TRBJ1-1; 7 positions match TRBD1. Germline CDR1 is SGHTA and CDR2 is FQGNSA. V trimming: 4 bases; J trimming: 3 bases; junction bases outside the gene matches: 8. The CDR3 loop spans 15 amino acids. CDR3 in DNA: TGTGCCAGCAGCTCGTGGACAGGTGCGCACACTGAAGCTTTCTTT. It specifies CASSSWTGAHTEAFF.

This clonotype was seen repeatedly, ten times or more. This rearrangement joins TRBV20-1 to TRBJ1-1; D call uncertain. The germline V gene encodes CDR1 DFQATT and CDR2 SNEGSKA (reference sequence). This CDR3 is built from 10 residues. Trimming removed 7 bases at V and 5 bases at J, with 8 bases between. CDR3 coding DNA: TGCAGTGGGGTGGGGACTGAAGCTTTCTTT. It encodes CSGVGTEAFF.

Details on this clonotype: The conserved closing phenylalanine or tryptophan is absent in this CDR3, likely reflecting a read error. The DNA is omitted, as the CDR3 cannot be located on it reliably, and the CDR3 follows TCRdb's listing. The gene calls are TRBV19 and TRBJ1-6; the listed D gene, TRBD1, was not tested against the DNA. Germline V lookup: CDR1 LNHDA, CDR2 SQIVND (reference sequence). With termini counted, the CDR3 has 16 amino acids. CDR3 loop: CASTLGTGGAYFGQGI.

This clonotype was detected many times. The chain recombines TRBV30 with TRBJ2-2; 9 bases match TRBD2. The CDR3 is 14 residues long. Germline trimming cut 3 bases from V and 7 bases from J; bases unmatched to any gene: 6. Germline CDR1 is GTSNPN and CDR2 is SVGIG (reference sequence). The chain's CDR3 is CAWRVLAGYGELFF. The CDR3 DNA follows: TGTGCCTGGAGAGTTCTAGCGGGGTACGGGGAGCTGTTTTTT. Together with reference TRBV30 and TRBJ2-2, the CDR3 gives the full variable domain: SQTIHQWPATLVQPVGSPLSLECTVEGTSNPNLYWYRQAAGRGLQLLFYSVGIGQISSEVPQNLSASRPQDRQFILSSKKLLLSDSGFYLCAWRVLAGYGELFFGEGSRLTVL.

J is TRBJ2-5 and V is TRBV20-1, with D perhaps TRBD2 (5 bases). V was cut by 6 bases and J by 2 bases, with 10 bases left in between. The CDR3 length is 12 residues. The germline V gene has CDR1 DFQATT and CDR2 SNEGSKA (reference sequence). Here the CDR3 DNA reads TGCAGTGCCAAACCGGGACAAGAGACCCAGTACTTC. It is translated as CSAKPGQETQYF.

CDR3 sequence reads: CASRVERGVATNEKLFF. The DNA of the CDR3 is TGTGCCAGCAGAGTAGAGCGGGGGGTTGCAACTAATGAAAAACTGTTTTTT. V is TRBV6-1 and J is TRBJ1-4; D is possibly TRBD1 (5 bases). Germline CDR1 reads MNHNS; CDR2 reads SASEGT. V was clipped by 6 bases and J by 0 bases, with 17 bases between them. This CDR3 comprises 17 residues.

This clonotype was observed at least ten times. This rearrangement joins TRBV9 to TRBJ2-2, with 7 bases identical to TRBD1. V dropped 5 bases and J dropped 3; count of bases not matched to a gene: 4. This CDR3 comprises 14 residues. CDR1 SGDLS and CDR2 YYNGEE come from the germline V gene. CDR3 sequence (DNA): TGTGCCAGCAGGTCGGGACAGTACACCGGGGAGCTGTTTTTT. Its translation is CASRSGQYTGELFF.